The T cell receptor beta chain described here comes from a study of OX40 agonist ivuxolimab in advanced cancers. The overall study: Each dose-escalation patient presented with hepatocellular carcinoma, melanoma, renal cell or head and neck cancer. Findings of the study overall: Some of the lowest clonal expansion was seen in partial responders at 0.1-3.0 mg/kg. Nonresponders included some who also had low normalized T-cell clonal expansion. Averaged across samples, CD8+ T cells carried more expanded clones than CD4+ did.

Details on this clone: Its antigen is undetermined.

In germline, CDR1 is ENHRY, CDR2 SYGVKD. Trimming shortened V by 3 bases and J by 4 bases, and 5 bases separated the two germline ends. CDR3 length: 12 residues. Method: immunoSEQ multiplex PCR; TCRdb's copy keeps in-frame clones and lacks some. Of about 78,000 clones listed, 87% are singletons. This clonotype was obtained from an adult with an advanced solid tumor such as melanoma, head and neck, liver or kidney cancer. The material was CD4+ or CD8+ T cells sorted from blood, obtained in a trial of the OX40 agonist ivuxolimab. The rearrangement joins TRBV10-3 to TRBJ2-3, with D unresolved. CDR3 DNA: TGTGCCATCAGTGAATCCGCAGATACGCAGTATTTT. Residues: CAISESADTQYF.